The 19 T cell receptor beta chains listed next were all sequenced from one sample in a study of T cell clonality in common variable immunodeficiency. The repertoire was sequenced with immunoSEQ multiplex PCR; TCRdb's copy has only in-frame clones and lacks some. The sample counts about 35,000 clones, none seen once; the ten largest own approximately 4%. The sequencing input was peripheral blood mononuclear cells. Receptors originate from a person aged 18 to 70 in good health.

This clone turned up a few times. CDR3 loop: CASSEGQGSDYTF. The part of the CDR3 DNA that was read is TGTGCCAGCAGTGAGGGACAGGGAAGCGAC. The J gene is TRBJ1-2, the V gene TRBV6-1; 9 bases are a match to TRBD1. The missing CDR3 end, 3 residues past where the read stops, is filled in from the germline J gene. CDR1 and CDR2 (germline): MNHNS, SASEGT. The CDR3 length is 13 residues.

This clone was seen repeatedly, ten times or more. The sequenced CDR3 bases are TGTGCCAGCAGCTTGGCCCTTGAA. This sequence encodes CASSLALE. The CDR3, in full, reads CASSLALEAFF. The chain is built from TRBV5-5 and TRBJ1-1; D not resolved. The CDR3 end is not reached by the read, which stops 3 residues before it; the germline J gene fills it in. Between the trimmed V and J ends, which lost 0 bases and 7 bases, there was a span of 4 bases. The CDR3 sequence is 11 residues long. Germline assignment: CDR1 SGHKS and CDR2 YYEKEE (reference sequence).

In its sample, this clone was seen many times. The read gets to within 3 residues of the CDR3 end, and the germline J gene fills in the rest. The gene calls are TRBV2 and TRBJ1-4, with a tentative D call TRBD1 (6 bases). The germline V gene encodes CDR1 SNHLY and CDR2 FYNNEI. This CDR3 has 11 residues. CDR3 protein: CASSYTGKLFF. The CDR3 DNA, read in part, is TGTGCCAGCAGTTATACAGGGAAA.

This clone was detected ten times or more. Read data end 3 residues before the CDR3 end; the end is taken from the germline J gene. The chain carries TRBV30 and TRBJ2-7; 14 bases line up with TRBD2. CDR1 is GTSNPN, CDR2 SVGIG, per germline (reference sequence). The CDR3 runs 15 residues. V shed 1 base and J 6 bases; nucleotides not matched to a gene: 5. The CDR3 DNA, read in part, is TGTGCCTGGAGTGCGGGACTAGCGGGGGTAGGCGAG. Its protein product is CAWSAGLAGVGE. The full CDR3 sequence reads CAWSAGLAGVGEQYF.

Many counts were recorded for this clone. The read ends 3 residues before the CDR3 terminus; that terminus is restored from the germline J gene. V and J are TRBV5-1 and TRBJ1-1; 8 nucleotides agree with TRBD1. Germline CDR1 SGHRS, CDR2 YFSETQ. Trimming removed 4 bases from V and 4 bases from J; junction bases left unmatched: 3. The CDR3 sequence is 13 residues long. This chain's CDR3 is CASSPGQGTEAFF. The DNA read from the CDR3 is TGCGCCAGCAGCCCCGGACAGGGCACTGAA.

This clone was observed a few times. With the read ending 3 residues before the CDR3 end, the germline J gene is used to fill in that end. The V call is TRBV7-9, the J call TRBJ2-2, with D maybe TRBD1 (6 bases). The CDR3 consists of 15 residues. CDR1 SEHNR and CDR2 FQNEAQ come from the germline V gene (reference sequence). CDR3 DNA, as far as it was read: TGTGCCAGCAGCTTACTCAGGCAGGGGCATGAAAAG. Translated: CASSLLRQGHEK. In full, the CDR3 is CASSLLRQGHEKLFF.

At least ten counts were recorded for this clone. With the read ending 3 residues before the CDR3 end, the germline J gene is used to fill in that end. The chain uses TRBV7-3 and TRBJ2-3, with D possibly matching TRBD2 (6 bases). Per germline, CDR1 SGHTA and CDR2 FQGTGA. This CDR3 has 14 residues. Trimming shortened V by 1 base and J by 3 bases, and 8 bases separated the two germline ends. The CDR3 reads CASSLRRETDTQYF. The sequenced part of the CDR3 DNA is TGTGCCAGCAGCTTAAGGCGGGAAACAGATACG.

In its sample, this clone was seen many times. The CDR3 end falls 3 residues outside the read, so it is completed with the germline J gene. This chain links TRBV14 with TRBJ2-1; TRBD2 agrees at 8 bases. Germline CDR1 reads SGHDN; CDR2 reads FVKESK. V dropped 4 bases and J dropped 5; count of bases not matched to a gene: 4. This CDR3 is 14 amino acids long. Here the CDR3 reads CASSPGTRHNEQFF. The sequenced part of the CDR3 DNA is TGTGCCAGCAGCCCCGGGACTAGACACAATGAG.

This clone was recorded a few times. From the germline J gene comes the end of the CDR3, since the read stops 3 residues before it. The genes are TRBV7-6 and TRBJ1-1; a possible D gene is TRBD1 (6 bases). Germline-derived CDR1 and CDR2 are SGHVS and FNYEAQ. The CDR3 is 16 amino acids. Trimming took 4 bases from V and 1 from J, leaving 16 bases between them. The CDR3 reads CASSSFKAQGNTEAFF. CDR3 bases read: TGTGCCAGCAGCTCCTTTAAGGCACAGGGGAACACTGAA.

There are many counts of this clone. The sequenced fragment ends 3 residues before the CDR3 boundary, so the rest is inferred from the germline J gene. This chain connects TRBV5-6 to TRBJ1-1, with a possible D match to TRBD1 (6 bases). Germline V lookup: CDR1 SGHDT, CDR2 YYEEEE. With 0 bases removed from V and 3 bases from J, the gap between germline ends came to 6 bases. This CDR3 is built from 13 residues. This chain's CDR3 is CASSLGGHTEAFF. The sequenced CDR3 bases are TGTGCCAGCAGCTTGGGGGGGCACACTGAA.

At least ten counts were recorded for this clone. The sequence runs out 3 residues before the end of the CDR3; the remainder is reconstructed from the germline J gene. The chain employs TRBV28 and TRBJ1-2, with 10 bases lining up with TRBD1. Germline V lookup: CDR1 MDHEN, CDR2 SYDVKM. The CDR3 spans 15 residues. Trimming cost V 3 bases and J 7 bases; bases outside gene matches: 8. Partial CDR3 DNA: TGTGCCAGCAGTTTCTTGGGACAGGGGAGTCGTGGC. Residues: CASSFLGQGSRG. The whole CDR3 protein is CASSFLGQGSRGYTF.

This clone was detected many times. The sequenced CDR3 bases are TGTGCCAGCTCAGGGCAGGCAGCTAATGAAAAA. It specifies CASSGQAANEK. The complete CDR3 sequence is CASSGQAANEKLFF. V usage is TRBV18 and J usage is TRBJ1-4; D is unresolved. The read finishes 3 residues shy of the CDR3 end, and the germline J gene is used to complete it. Germline V gene sequence: CDR1 KGHSH, CDR2 LQKENI. Trimming left V 5 bases short and J 3 bases short, with 10 bases between. The CDR3 length is 14 residues.

This clone was counted ten times or more. At one end, the junction sequence differs from germline, possibly due to a read error. CDR3 DNA, as far as it was read: TGTGCTAGCAGCTTAGGCCCCCGGACAGGCACCGGGGAG. Amino acid sequence: CASSLGPRTGTGE. From start to end, the CDR3 is CASSLGPRTGTGELFF. The chain has TRBV7-7 and TRBJ2-2, with 7 bases matching TRBD1. Sequencing ends 3 residues short of the CDR3 end; the germline J gene provides the rest. In germline, CDR1 is SSHAT, CDR2 FNYEAQ (reference sequence). The CDR3 spans 16 residues.

This clone was seen more than once but under ten times. The read gets to within 3 residues of the CDR3 end, and the germline J gene fills in the rest. The rearrangement uses TRBV30 and TRBJ1-2; D gene unclear. Germline V gives CDR1 GTSNPN, CDR2 SVGIG (reference sequence). The CDR3 consists of 11 residues. The CDR3 region is CAWSVAYDYTF. CDR3 bases read: TGTGCCTGGAGTGTTGCCTACGAC.

This clone was observed at least ten times. The read ends 3 residues shy of where the CDR3 ends; the end is completed using the germline J gene. The genes are TRBV5-4 and TRBJ2-7; 9 bases match TRBD2. V dropped 4 bases and J dropped 3; count of bases not matched to a gene: 8. Germline values: CDR1 SGHNT, CDR2 YYREEE (reference sequence). The CDR3 covers 15 residues. The covered CDR3 bases are TGTGCCAGCAGCGTATCGGCTAGCGGGAACTACGAG. It codes for CASSVSASGNYE. In full, the CDR3 reads CASSVSASGNYEQYF.

This clone came up many times. The read halts 3 residues ahead of the CDR3 end, with the missing end drawn from the germline J gene. The V and J genes are TRBV19 and TRBJ1-2; maybe TRBD1 (6 bases). Per the germline V gene, CDR1 is LNHDA and CDR2 is SQIVND (reference sequence). The CDR3 length is 16 residues. V was shortened by 4 bases and J by 0 bases, with 15 bases between the two germline ends. The CDR3 DNA, read in part, is TGTGCCAGTAGTACAACTCGGGACAAAGCTAACTATGGC. Translating gives CASSTTRDKANYG. The whole CDR3 protein reads CASSTTRDKANYGYTF.

This clone was observed many times. Read sequence stops 3 residues before the CDR3 end, and the germline J gene provides the missing end. The chain carries TRBV5-6 and TRBJ1-5; possible D gene TRBD1, 6 bases. The CDR3 extends over 15 amino acids. Between the trimmed V and J ends, which lost 3 bases and 5 bases, there was a span of 15 bases. Germline V gene data show CDR1 as SGHDT and CDR2 as YYEEEE. CDR3 DNA, as far as it was read: TGTGCCAGCAGCTCGGGACTAGGGGGGGATCAGCCC. Translating gives CASSSGLGGDQP. The full CDR3 reads CASSSGLGGDQPQHF.

This clone has at least ten counts. The missing CDR3 end, 3 residues past where the read stops, is filled in from the germline J gene. V gene TRBV7-9 combines with J gene TRBJ1-2; perhaps TRBD1 as D (5 bases). The V gene's germline CDR1 is SEHNR and CDR2 FQNEAQ (reference sequence). This CDR3 contains 15 residues. Trimming pared 4 bases from V and 4 bases from J, leaving 16 bases between. CDR3 residues: CASSSSGGDIYGYTF. The sequenced part of the CDR3 DNA is TGTGCCAGCAGCTCCTCGGGGGGGGATATCTATGGC.

This clone showed up many times. The CDR3 DNA, read in part, is TGCAGTGCTAGAGCTCCGGGACAGGGTGGCGGATACTATGGC. Amino acids: CSARAPGQGGGYYG. The CDR3 in full is CSARAPGQGGGYYGYTF. J is TRBJ1-2 and V is TRBV20-1, with TRBD1 matching 9 bases. The CDR3 end is not reached by the read, which stops 3 residues before it; the germline J gene fills it in. The trim removed 1 base at V and 3 bases at J, leaving 12 bases unmatched. CDR1 is DFQATT, CDR2 SNEGSKA, per germline (reference sequence). The CDR3 loop spans 17 amino acids.